The T cell receptor beta chain under discussion was sequenced for a study of shared clonotypes between healthy human individuals. Here immunoSEQ multiplex PCR was the method, and the copy in TCRdb shows in-frame clones only, minus some. The sample holds about 2.4 million clones, around nine tenths seen once. This clone was recorded a few times. This sample also contains other DNA sequences that code for the same CDR3. Source material: naive CD4+ T cells sorted from blood. Regarding subset: CD45RA+ positively selected. This TCR was sampled from a man younger than 35 in good health.

CDR3: CASSYLQGNTEAFF. In DNA, the CDR3 is TGTGCCAGCAGTTACTTACAGGGGAACACTGAAGCTTTCTTT. The chain carries TRBV6-6 and TRBJ1-1, with a weak D call TRBD1 (6 bases). Germline lookup yields CDR1 MNHNY and CDR2 SVGAGI (reference sequence). The V end was cut by 1 base, the J end by 1 base, with 7 bases between. The CDR3 is made up of 14 amino acids.